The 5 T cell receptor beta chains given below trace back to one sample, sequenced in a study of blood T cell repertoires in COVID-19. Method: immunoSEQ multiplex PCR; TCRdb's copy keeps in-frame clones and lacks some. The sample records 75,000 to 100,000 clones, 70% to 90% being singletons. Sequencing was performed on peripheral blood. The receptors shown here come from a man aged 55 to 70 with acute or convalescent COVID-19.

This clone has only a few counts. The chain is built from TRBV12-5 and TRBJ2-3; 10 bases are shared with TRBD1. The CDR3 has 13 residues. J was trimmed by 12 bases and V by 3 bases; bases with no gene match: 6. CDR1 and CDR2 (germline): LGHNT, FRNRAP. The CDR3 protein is CASGLIGQGGQYF. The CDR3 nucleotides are TGTGCTAGTGGTTTAATTGGACAGGGGGGTCAGTATTTT.

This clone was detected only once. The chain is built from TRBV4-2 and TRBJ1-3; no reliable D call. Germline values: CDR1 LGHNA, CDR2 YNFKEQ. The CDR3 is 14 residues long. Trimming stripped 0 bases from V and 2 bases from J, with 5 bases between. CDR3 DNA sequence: TGTGCCAGCAGCCAAGAGAGGGCTGGAAACACCATATATTTT. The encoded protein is CASSQERAGNTIYF.

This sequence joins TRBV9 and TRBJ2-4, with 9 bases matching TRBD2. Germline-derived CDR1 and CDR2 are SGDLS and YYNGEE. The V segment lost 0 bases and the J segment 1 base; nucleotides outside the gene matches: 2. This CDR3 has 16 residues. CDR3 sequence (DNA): TGTGCCAGCAGCGTAGGGAGCGGGGGGGCCAAAAACATTCAGTACTTC. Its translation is CASSVGSGGAKNIQYF.

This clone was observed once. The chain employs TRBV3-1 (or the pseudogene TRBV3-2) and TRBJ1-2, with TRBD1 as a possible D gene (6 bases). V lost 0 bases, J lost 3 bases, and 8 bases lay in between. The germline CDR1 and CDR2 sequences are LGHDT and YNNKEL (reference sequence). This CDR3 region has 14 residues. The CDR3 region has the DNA TGTGCCAGCAGCCAAGATACAGGGTACTATGGCTACACCTTC. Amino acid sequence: CASSQDTGYYGYTF.

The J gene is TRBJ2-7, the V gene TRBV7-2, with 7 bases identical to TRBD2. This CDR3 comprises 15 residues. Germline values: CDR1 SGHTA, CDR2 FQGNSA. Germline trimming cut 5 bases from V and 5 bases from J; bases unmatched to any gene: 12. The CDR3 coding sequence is TGTGCCAGCAGCAGGGCATCGGCGGGGGTACACGAGCAGTACTTC. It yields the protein CASSRASAGVHEQYF. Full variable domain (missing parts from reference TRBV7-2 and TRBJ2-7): GAGVSQSPSNKVTEKGKDVELRCDPISGHTALYWYRQSLGQGLEFLIYFQGNSAPDKSGLPSDRFSAERTGGSVSTLTIQRTQQEDSAVYLCASSRASAGVHEQYFGPGTRLTVT.